Included here is one T cell receptor (beta chain) sequence, with context. Many counts were recorded for this clonotype. The specificity of this receptor is unknown. Per-nucleotide qualities are absent, and no much larger clonotype sits a single base away. The sample comes from a study of T-cell reconstitution after alpha-beta-depleted transplantation in children (TCRdb year 2016). As for the study more broadly: Using TCR repertoire profiling, the study followed T-cell immune reconstitution in a quantitative way in children after TCRalphabeta/CD19-depleted allogeneic hematopoietic cell transplantation. What the research found in general, with its limitations: In some patients, high TCRbeta diversity at day 60 was attributed to recipient T cells and intrathymic progenitors that had survived conditioning. About two months after transplant, the apparently early recovery of alphabetaT-cell counts reportedly depended on just several hundred clones that had expanded rapidly and came from non-depleted graft cells. Over the following months the frequencies of hyperexpanded clones went down, and after one year T-cell counts and TCRbeta diversity were mostly credited to newly produced T cells.

Libraries were built with PCR. The data were produced on an Illumina HiSeq 2500. Molecular barcoding was employed in the preparation of TCR libraries, with unique molecular identifiers being used to normalize TCRbeta repertoire quantification. TCRdb reran the public reads through fastp at Q25 and MiXCR, keeping productive beta chains. Identical CDR3 proteins give one entry, which carries the most common genes and DNA. The sample records hundreds of thousands of distinct CDR3 sequences, approximately 14% of which are singletons. The ten largest clonotypes hold 0.79% of the sample. The treatment or condition label, as the study defines it: allogeneic hematopoietic cell transplantation with graft depleted of TCRalphabeta T cells and CD19 B cells. TCRalphabeta/CD19-depleted allogeneic hematopoietic cell grafts were given to the transplant recipients, all of whom were children. The sequences come from PBMCs, collected before TCRalphabeta/CD19-depleted stem cell transplant. This clonotype was sampled from a girl aged 2-10 years with congenital amegakaryocytic thrombocytopenia, due to receive a stem cell transplant.

For the CDR3, the sequence is CASRSVALPGYEQYF. Here is the DNA: TGTGCCAGCAGGTCCGTAGCCCTCCCTGGGTACGAGCAGTACTTC. The sequence is built from TRBV6-1 and TRBJ2-7, with an unclear D gene assignment. Sequences MNHNS (CDR1) and SASEGT (CDR2) are obtained from the germline V gene. V is cut by 6 bases and J by 4 bases, and the space between the germline ends is 19 bases. Taken from cysteine to phenylalanine, the CDR3 has 15 residues. Just the 45-base CDR3 DNA is kept, in frame starting at base 1.